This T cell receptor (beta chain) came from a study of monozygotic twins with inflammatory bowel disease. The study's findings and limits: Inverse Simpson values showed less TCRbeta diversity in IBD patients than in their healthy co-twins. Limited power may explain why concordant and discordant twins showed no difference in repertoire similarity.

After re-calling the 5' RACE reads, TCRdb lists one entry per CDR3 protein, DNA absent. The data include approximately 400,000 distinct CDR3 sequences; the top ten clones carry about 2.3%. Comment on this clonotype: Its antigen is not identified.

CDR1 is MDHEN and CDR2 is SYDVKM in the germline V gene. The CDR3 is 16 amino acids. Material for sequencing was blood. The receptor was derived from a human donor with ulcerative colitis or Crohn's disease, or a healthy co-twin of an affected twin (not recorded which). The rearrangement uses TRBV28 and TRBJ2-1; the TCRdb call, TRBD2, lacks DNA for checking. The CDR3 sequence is CASSAKTSGRGNEQFF.